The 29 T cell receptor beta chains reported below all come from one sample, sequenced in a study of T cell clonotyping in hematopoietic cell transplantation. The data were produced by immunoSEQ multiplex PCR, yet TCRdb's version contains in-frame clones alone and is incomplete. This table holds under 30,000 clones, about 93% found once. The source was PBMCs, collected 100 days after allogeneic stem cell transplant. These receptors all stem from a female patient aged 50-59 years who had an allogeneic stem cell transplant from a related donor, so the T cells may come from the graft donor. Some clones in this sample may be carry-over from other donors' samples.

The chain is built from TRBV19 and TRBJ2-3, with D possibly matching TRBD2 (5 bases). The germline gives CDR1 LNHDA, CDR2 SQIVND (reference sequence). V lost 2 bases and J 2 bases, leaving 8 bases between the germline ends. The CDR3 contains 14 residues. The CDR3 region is CASSIPGSTDTQYF. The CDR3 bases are TGTGCCAGTAGTATACCGGGGTCCACAGATACGCAGTATTTT.

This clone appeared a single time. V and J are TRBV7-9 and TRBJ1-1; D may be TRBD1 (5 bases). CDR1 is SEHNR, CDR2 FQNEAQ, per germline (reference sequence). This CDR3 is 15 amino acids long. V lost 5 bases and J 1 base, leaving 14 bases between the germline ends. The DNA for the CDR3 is TGTGCCAGCAGCGGACGCAGGGTGGCGAACACTGAAGCTTTCTTT. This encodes CASSGRRVANTEAFF.

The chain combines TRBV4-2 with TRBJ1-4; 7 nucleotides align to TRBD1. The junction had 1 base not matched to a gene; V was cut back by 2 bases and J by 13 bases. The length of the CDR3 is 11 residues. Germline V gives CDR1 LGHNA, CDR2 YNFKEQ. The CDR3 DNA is TGTGCCAGCAGCCAACAGGGGGGACTGTTTTTT. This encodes CASSQQGGLFF.

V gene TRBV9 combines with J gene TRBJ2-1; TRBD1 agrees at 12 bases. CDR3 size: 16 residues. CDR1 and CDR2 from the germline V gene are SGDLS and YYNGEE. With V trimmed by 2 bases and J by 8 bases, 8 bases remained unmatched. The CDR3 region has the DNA TGTGCCAGCAGCGTCCTGGGACAGGGGGCAGTGGATGAGCAGTTCTTC. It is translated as CASSVLGQGAVDEQFF. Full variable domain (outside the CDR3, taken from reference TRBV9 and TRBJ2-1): DSGVTQTPKHLITATGQRVTLRCSPRSGDLSVYWYQQSLDQGLQFLIQYYNGEERAKGNILERFSAQQFPDLHSELNLSSLELGDSALYFCASSVLGQGAVDEQFFGPGTRLTVL.

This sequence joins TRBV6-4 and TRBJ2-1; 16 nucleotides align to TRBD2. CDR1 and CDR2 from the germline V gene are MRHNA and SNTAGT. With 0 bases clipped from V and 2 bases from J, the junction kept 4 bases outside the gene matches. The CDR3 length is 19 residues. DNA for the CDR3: TGTGCCAGCAGTGACTCGGGACTAGCGGGGGGGCCCCCCTACAATGAGCAGTTCTTC. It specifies CASSDSGLAGGPPYNEQFF.

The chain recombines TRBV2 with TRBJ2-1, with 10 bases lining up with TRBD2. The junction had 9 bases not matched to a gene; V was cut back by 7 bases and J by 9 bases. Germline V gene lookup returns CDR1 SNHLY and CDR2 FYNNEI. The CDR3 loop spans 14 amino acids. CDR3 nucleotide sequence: TGTGCCAGCACTCTAGCGGGGGTTGGCGGTGAGCAGTTCTTC. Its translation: CASTLAGVGGEQFF.

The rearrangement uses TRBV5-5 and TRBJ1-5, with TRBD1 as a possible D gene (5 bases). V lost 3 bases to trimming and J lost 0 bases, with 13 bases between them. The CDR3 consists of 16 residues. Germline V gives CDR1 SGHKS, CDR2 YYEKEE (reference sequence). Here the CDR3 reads CASSSREDISNQPQHF. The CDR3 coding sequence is TGTGCCAGCAGCTCAAGGGAGGACATTAGCAATCAGCCCCAGCATTTT.

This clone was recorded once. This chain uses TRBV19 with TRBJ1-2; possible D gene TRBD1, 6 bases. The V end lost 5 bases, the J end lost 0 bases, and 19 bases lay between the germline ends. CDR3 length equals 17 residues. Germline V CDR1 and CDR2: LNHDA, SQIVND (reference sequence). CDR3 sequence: CASSAQWGAVTNYGYTF. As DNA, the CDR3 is TGTGCCAGTAGTGCTCAATGGGGGGCAGTTACTAACTATGGCTACACCTTC.

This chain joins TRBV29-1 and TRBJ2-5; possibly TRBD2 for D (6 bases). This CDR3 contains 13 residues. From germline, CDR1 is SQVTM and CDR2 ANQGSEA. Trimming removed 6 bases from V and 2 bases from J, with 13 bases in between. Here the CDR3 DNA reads TGCAGCGTAGTCGGGAGCCCTCAAGAGACCCAGTACTTC. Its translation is CSVVGSPQETQYF. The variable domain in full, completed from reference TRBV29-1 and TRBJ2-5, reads SAVISQKPSRDICQRGTSLTIQCQVDSQVTMMFWYRQQPGQSLTLIATANQGSEATYESGFVIDKFPISRPNLTFSTLTVSNMSPEDSSIYLCSVVGSPQETQYFGPGTRLLVL.

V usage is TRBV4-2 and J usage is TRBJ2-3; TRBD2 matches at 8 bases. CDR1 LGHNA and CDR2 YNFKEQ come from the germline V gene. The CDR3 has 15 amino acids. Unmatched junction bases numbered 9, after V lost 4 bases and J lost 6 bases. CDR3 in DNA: TGTGCCAGCAGCCTGATAGCCGGGGGGGCGGATACGCAGTATTTT. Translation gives CASSLIAGGADTQYF.

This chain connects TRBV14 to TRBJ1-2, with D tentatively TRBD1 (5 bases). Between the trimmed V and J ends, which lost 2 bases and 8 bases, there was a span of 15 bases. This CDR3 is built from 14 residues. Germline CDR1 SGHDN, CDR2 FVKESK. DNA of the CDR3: TGTGCCAGCAGCCAAATCGGGGGAGGGATCGGCTACACCTTC. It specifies CASSQIGGGIGYTF.

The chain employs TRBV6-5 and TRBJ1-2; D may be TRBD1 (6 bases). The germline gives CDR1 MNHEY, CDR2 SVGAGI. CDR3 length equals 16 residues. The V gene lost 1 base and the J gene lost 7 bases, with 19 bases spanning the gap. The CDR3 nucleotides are TGTGCCAGCAGTTACTTCACGGGAGGGGGGGCAGGTGGCTACACCTTC. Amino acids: CASSYFTGGGAGGYTF.

The CDR3 reads CAWRQSSNTEAFF. The CDR3 bases are TGTGCCTGGAGACAGAGCTCCAACACTGAAGCTTTCTTT. The genes are TRBV30 and TRBJ1-1; D is unresolved. Per germline, CDR1 GTSNPN and CDR2 SVGIG (reference sequence). The CDR3 has 13 residues. The V end was cut by 3 bases, the J end by 2 bases, with 10 bases between.

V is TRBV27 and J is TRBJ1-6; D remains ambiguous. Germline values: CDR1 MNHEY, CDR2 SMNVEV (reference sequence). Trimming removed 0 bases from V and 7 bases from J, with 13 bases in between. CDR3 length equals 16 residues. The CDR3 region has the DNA TGTGCCAGCAGTTTATCGGATCTGGGGAGGAATTCACCCCTCCACTTT. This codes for CASSLSDLGRNSPLHF.

The CDR3 bases are TGTGCCAGCAGCTTCGAGGGGTCTGGCTACACCTTC. This codes for CASSFEGSGYTF. This chain connects TRBV7-2 to TRBJ1-2, with D perhaps TRBD1 (5 bases). Per germline, CDR1 SGHTA and CDR2 FQGNSA. V lost 3 bases to trimming and J lost 7 bases, with 9 bases between them. There are 12 residues in the CDR3. Based on the CDR3 plus reference TRBV7-2 and TRBJ1-2, the full variable domain is GAGVSQSPSNKVTEKGKDVELRCDPISGHTALYWYRQSLGQGLEFLIYFQGNSAPDKSGLPSDRFSAERTGGSVSTLTIQRTQQEDSAVYLCASSFEGSGYTFGSGTRLTVV.

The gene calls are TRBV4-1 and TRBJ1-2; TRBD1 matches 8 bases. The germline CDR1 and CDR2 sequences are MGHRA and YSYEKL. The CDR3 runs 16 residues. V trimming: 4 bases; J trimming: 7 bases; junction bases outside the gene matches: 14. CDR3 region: CASSPPRDRWSGGYTF. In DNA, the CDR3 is TGCGCCAGCAGCCCACCCAGGGACAGGTGGTCGGGTGGCTACACCTTC.

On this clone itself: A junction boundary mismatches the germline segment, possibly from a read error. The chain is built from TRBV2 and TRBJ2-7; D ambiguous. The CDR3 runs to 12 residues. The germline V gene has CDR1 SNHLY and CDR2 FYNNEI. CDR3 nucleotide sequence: TGTGCCAGCAACTTACTTGGTGGCGCCGCAAACTTC. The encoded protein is CASNLLGGAANF.

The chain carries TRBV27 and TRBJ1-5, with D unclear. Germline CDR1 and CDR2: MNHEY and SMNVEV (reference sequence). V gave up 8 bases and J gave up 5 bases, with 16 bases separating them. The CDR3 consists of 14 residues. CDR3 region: CASGRVLGYQPQHF. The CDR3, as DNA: TGTGCCAGCGGCCGAGTACTCGGGTATCAGCCCCAGCATTTT.

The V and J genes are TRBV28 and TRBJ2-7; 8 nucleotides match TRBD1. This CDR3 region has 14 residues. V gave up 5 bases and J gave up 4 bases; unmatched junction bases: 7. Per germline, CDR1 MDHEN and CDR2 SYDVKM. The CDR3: CASSTGDRNYEQYF. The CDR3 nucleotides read TGTGCCAGCAGTACCGGGGACAGGAATTACGAGCAGTACTTC. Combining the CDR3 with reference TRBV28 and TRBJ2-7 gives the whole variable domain DVKVTQSSRYLVKRTGEKVFLECVQDMDHENMFWYRQDPGLGLRLIYFSYDVKMKEKGDIPEGYSVSREKKERFSLILESASTNQTSMYLCASSTGDRNYEQYFGPGTRLTVT.

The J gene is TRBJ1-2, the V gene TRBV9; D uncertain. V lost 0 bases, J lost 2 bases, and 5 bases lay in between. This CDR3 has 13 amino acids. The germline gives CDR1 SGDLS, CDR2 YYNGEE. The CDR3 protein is CASSVGSNYGYTF. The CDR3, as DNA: TGTGCCAGCAGCGTAGGCAGCAACTATGGCTACACCTTC.

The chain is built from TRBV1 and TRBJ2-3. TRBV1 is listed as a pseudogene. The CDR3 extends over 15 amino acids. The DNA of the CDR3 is TGCACCAGCAGCCAAGAACGAAGGCCGTCAGATACGCAGTATTTT. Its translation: CTSSQERRPSDTQYF.

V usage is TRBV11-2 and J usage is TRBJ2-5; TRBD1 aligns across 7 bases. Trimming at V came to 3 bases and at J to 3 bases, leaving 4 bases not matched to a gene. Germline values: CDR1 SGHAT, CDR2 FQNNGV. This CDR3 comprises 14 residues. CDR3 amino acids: CASSFGTAEETQYF. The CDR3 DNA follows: TGTGCCAGCAGCTTCGGGACAGCGGAAGAGACCCAGTACTTC.

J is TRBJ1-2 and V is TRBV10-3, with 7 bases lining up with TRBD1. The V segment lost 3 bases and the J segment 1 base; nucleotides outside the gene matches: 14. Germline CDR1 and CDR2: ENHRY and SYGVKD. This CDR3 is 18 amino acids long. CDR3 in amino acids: CAISDHRDSSSINYGYTF. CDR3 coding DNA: TGTGCCATCAGTGACCACCGGGACAGCTCCTCAATTAACTATGGCTACACCTTC.

This chain's CDR3 is CASSLRGWPGNTIYF. The CDR3 nucleotides are TGTGCCAGCAGCTTGCGGGGCTGGCCGGGAAACACCATATATTTT. V usage is TRBV5-4 and J usage is TRBJ1-3; a possible D gene is TRBD1 (5 bases). The V gene lost 1 base and the J gene lost 4 bases, with 12 bases spanning the gap. CDR3 length: 15 amino acids. The germline V gene encodes CDR1 SGHNT and CDR2 YYREEE (reference sequence).

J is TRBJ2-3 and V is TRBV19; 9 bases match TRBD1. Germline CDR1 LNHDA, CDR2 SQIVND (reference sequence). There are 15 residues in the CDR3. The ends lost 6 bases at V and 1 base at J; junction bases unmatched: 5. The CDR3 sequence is CASRTGGAGTDTQYF. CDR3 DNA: TGTGCCAGTAGAACAGGGGGCGCGGGCACAGATACGCAGTATTTT.

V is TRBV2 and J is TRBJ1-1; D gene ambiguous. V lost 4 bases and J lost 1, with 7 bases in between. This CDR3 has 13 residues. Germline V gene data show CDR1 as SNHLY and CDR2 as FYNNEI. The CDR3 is CASSAQKNTEAFF. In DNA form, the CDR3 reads TGTGCCAGCAGTGCACAGAAGAACACTGAAGCTTTCTTT. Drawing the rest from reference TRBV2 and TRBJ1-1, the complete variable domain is EPEVTQTPSHQVTQMGQEVILRCVPISNHLYFYWYRQILGQKVEFLVSFYNNEISEKSEIFDDQFSVERPDGSNFTLKIRSTKLEDSAMYFCASSAQKNTEAFFGQGTRLTVV.

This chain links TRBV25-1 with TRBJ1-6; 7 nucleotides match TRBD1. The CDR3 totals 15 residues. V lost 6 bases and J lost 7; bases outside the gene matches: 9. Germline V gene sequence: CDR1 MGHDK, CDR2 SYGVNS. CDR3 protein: CASSVQGQRNSPLHF. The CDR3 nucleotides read TGTGCCAGCAGCGTCCAGGGACAGCGCAATTCACCCCTCCACTTT.

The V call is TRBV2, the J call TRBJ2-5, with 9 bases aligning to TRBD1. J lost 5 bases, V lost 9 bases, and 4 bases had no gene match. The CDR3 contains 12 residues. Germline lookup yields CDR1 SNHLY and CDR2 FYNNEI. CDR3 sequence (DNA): TGTGCCAGTGGGACAGGGAGGGAGACCCAGTACTTC. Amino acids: CASGTGRETQYF.

The CDR3 reads CASNSGYGYTF. DNA for the CDR3: TGTGCCAGTAACTCAGGCTATGGCTACACCTTC. The chain has TRBV19 and TRBJ1-2; D gene unclear. V shed 7 bases and J shed 4 bases, with 7 bases lying between them. The CDR3 has 11 amino acids. Germline values: CDR1 LNHDA, CDR2 SQIVND (reference sequence).